The next 24 T cell receptor beta chains were all read from a single sample in a study of blood T cell repertoires in COVID-19. Profiled with immunoSEQ multiplex PCR; TCRdb holds only in-frame clones, not every one. The repertoire holds 110,000 to 150,000 clones, with under 90% as singletons. Sequencing was carried out using peripheral blood. These receptors came from a man between 65 and 79 years old who had recovered from COVID-19.

In its sample, this clone was seen a few times. The CDR3 DNA follows: TGCGCCAGCAGCCGCAGGTGGACCGGGGAGCTGTTTTTT. The encoded protein is CASSRRWTGELFF. The chain combines TRBV5-1 with TRBJ2-2; D is uncertain. Trimming cost V 4 bases and J 5 bases, with 9 bases left between them. This CDR3 has 13 residues. Germline-derived CDR1 and CDR2 are SGHRS and YFSETQ.

This clone was counted at least ten times. The chain uses TRBV27 and TRBJ1-2; the D gene is possibly TRBD1 (6 bases). Deletions cut 3 bases from V and 4 bases from J, with 15 bases between. The germline V gene has CDR1 MNHEY and CDR2 SMNVEV (reference sequence). The CDR3 is 15 residues long. The CDR3 DNA reads TGTGCCAGCAGTTTGAGGGCAGGGGCGATCTATGGCTACACCTTC. It translates to CASSLRAGAIYGYTF.

This sequence joins TRBV5-4 and TRBJ1-1; 10 bases match TRBD1. This CDR3 comprises 15 residues. Germline V gives CDR1 SGHNT, CDR2 YYREEE (reference sequence). The trim removed 5 bases at V and 2 bases at J, leaving 6 bases unmatched. The CDR3 region has the DNA TGTGCCAGCAGTTCAAAGACAGGGGGCAACACTGAAGCTTTCTTT. Translated: CASSSKTGGNTEAFF.

The CDR3: CAWSVQVKETQYF. CDR3 DNA: TGTGCCTGGAGTGTACAGGTCAAAGAGACCCAGTACTTC. The chain carries TRBV30 and TRBJ2-5, with TRBD1 as a possible D gene (5 bases). This CDR3 comprises 13 residues. The ends were cut back, 0 bases at V and 3 bases at J, with 8 bases in the middle. CDR1 GTSNPN and CDR2 SVGIG come from the germline V gene (reference sequence).

The chain recombines TRBV7-9 with TRBJ2-7; 8 nucleotides align to TRBD1. Trimming took 2 bases from V and 0 from J; bases not matched to a gene: 3. In germline, CDR1 is SEHNR, CDR2 FQNEAQ (reference sequence). The CDR3 is made up of 15 amino acids. CDR3 bases: TGTGCCAGCAGCTTAAGTACAGGGGGCTCCTACGAGCAGTACTTC. Translation: CASSLSTGGSYEQYF.

This clone was recorded once. This chain uses TRBV4-3 with TRBJ2-1; tentative D call: TRBD2 (6 bases). The CDR3 extends over 17 amino acids. Germline-derived CDR1 and CDR2 are LGHNA and YSLEER. V lost 0 bases and J lost 0, with 12 bases in between. The CDR3 DNA follows: TGCGCCAGCAGCCAAGATAGGAGGGGAAGCTCCTACAATGAGCAGTTCTTC. Amino acid sequence: CASSQDRRGSSYNEQFF.

This clone is a singleton in its sample. This chain connects TRBV2 to TRBJ2-3, with D possibly TRBD2 on 6 matching bases. The CDR3 length is 15 residues. Germline CDR1 and CDR2: SNHLY and FYNNEI. The V and J ends lost 7 bases and 1 base respectively, with 15 bases between them. CDR3 protein: CASNPTRGGTDTQYF. CDR3 nucleotide sequence: TGTGCCAGCAACCCGACACGCGGGGGCACAGATACGCAGTATTTT.

The chain combines TRBV27 with TRBJ1-2, with 8 bases that match TRBD1. V shed 5 bases and J 7 bases; nucleotides not matched to a gene: 3. The germline V gene encodes CDR1 MNHEY and CDR2 SMNVEV (reference sequence). The CDR3 sequence is 12 residues long. The CDR3 bases are TGTGCCAGCAGTCTGGACAGGGTTGGCTACACCTTC. Protein product: CASSLDRVGYTF.

The V gene is TRBV9, the J gene TRBJ1-3; D possibly corresponds to TRBD1 (5 bases). The germline V gene has CDR1 SGDLS and CDR2 YYNGEE. With 1 base removed from V and 2 bases from J, the gap between germline ends came to 10 bases. This CDR3 is 15 amino acids long. As DNA, the CDR3 is TGTGCCAGCAGCGTATCAGGGAATGCTGGAAACACCATATATTTT. Its translation is CASSVSGNAGNTIYF.

This rearrangement joins TRBV29-1 to TRBJ1-1; no firm D call. CDR1 is SQVTM and CDR2 is ANQGSEA in the germline V gene. This CDR3 is built from 14 residues. V was shortened by 2 bases and J by 5 bases, with 15 bases between the two germline ends. CDR3 in amino acids: CSVERAGHQTEAFF. CDR3 nucleotides: TGCAGCGTTGAAAGAGCGGGTCACCAAACTGAAGCTTTCTTT.

This clone was seen a single time. The chain combines TRBV18 with TRBJ1-6, with 8 bases lining up with TRBD1. Germline-derived CDR1 and CDR2 are KGHSH and LQKENI. The CDR3 loop spans 18 amino acids. J lost 4 bases, V lost 6 bases, and 14 bases had no gene match. Written as DNA, the CDR3 is TGTGCCAGCTCCGCGAAGGCACCAGGGGGCGGTTATAATTCACCCCTCCACTTT. It codes for CASSAKAPGGGYNSPLHF.

The V and J genes are TRBV19 and TRBJ2-3, with unresolved D. The CDR3 covers 13 residues. Trimming removed 5 bases from V and 1 base from J, with 7 bases in between. Per the germline V gene, CDR1 is LNHDA and CDR2 is SQIVND (reference sequence). The CDR3: CASSRVGTDTQYF. The CDR3 DNA reads as TGTGCCAGTAGTCGGGTTGGCACAGATACGCAGTATTTT. The whole variable domain, remainder taken from reference TRBV19 and TRBJ2-3, is DGGITQSPKYLFRKEGQNVTLSCEQNLNHDAMYWYRQDPGQGLRLIYYSQIVNDFQKGDIAEGYSVSREKKESFPLTVTSAQKNPTAFYLCASSRVGTDTQYFGPGTRLTVL.

The chain employs TRBV12-2 and TRBJ2-7; TRBD1 reflects the table's D call only, with no check against the DNA. TRBV12-2 is a recognized pseudogene. The CDR3 loop spans 15 amino acids. The CDR3 region is CASRPEGQGLCEQYF. The CDR3 nucleotides are TGTGCAAGTCGCCCGGAGGGACAGGGCCTATGCGAGCAGTACTTC.

The rearrangement links TRBV11-2 to TRBJ2-1; D is possibly TRBD2 (6 bases). Germline V CDR1 and CDR2: SGHAT, FQNNGV. V was clipped by 2 bases and J by 9 bases, with 14 bases between them. The CDR3 sequence is 14 residues long. CDR3 bases: TGTGCCAGCAGCTTAAGGAGCGACGGGGGTGAGCAGTTCTTC. It specifies CASSLRSDGGEQFF.

The chain joins TRBV6-5 to TRBJ1-2; perhaps TRBD1 as D (6 bases). CDR3 length: 15 amino acids. V was pared by 0 bases and J by 5 bases, with 13 bases between. Germline loops: CDR1 MNHEY, CDR2 SVGAGI. This CDR3 reads CASSYSGQPGYGYTF. As DNA, the CDR3 is TGTGCCAGCAGTTACTCCGGACAGCCAGGGTATGGCTACACCTTC.

The chain carries TRBV25-1 and TRBJ1-4; TRBD1 might be the D (5 bases). The germline V gene encodes CDR1 MGHDK and CDR2 SYGVNS. This CDR3 comprises 15 residues. Between the trimmed V and J ends, which lost 1 base and 6 bases, there was a span of 12 bases. The CDR3 DNA sequence: TGTGCCAGCAGTGAATCCAGGGTAGGGGATGAAAAACTGTTTTTT. It specifies CASSESRVGDEKLFF.

This rearrangement joins TRBV7-3 to TRBJ1-2, with 8 positions matching TRBD1. Trimming took 0 bases from V and 3 from J; bases not matched to a gene: 3. In germline, CDR1 is SGHTA, CDR2 FQGTGA. CDR3 size: 15 residues. CDR3 coding DNA: TGTGCCAGCAGCTTAACACCAGGGGGCGACTATGGCTACACCTTC. Translated: CASSLTPGGDYGYTF. Full variable domain (rest looked up from reference TRBV7-3 and TRBJ1-2): GAGVSQTPSNKVTEKGKYVELRCDPISGHTALYWYRQSLGQGPEFLIYFQGTGAADDSGLPNDRFFAVRPEGSVSTLKIQRTERGDSAVYLCASSLTPGGDYGYTFGSGTRLTVV.

This clone was picked up a small number of times. The V call is TRBV19, the J call TRBJ1-1; a possible D gene is TRBD1 (5 bases). The CDR3 has 12 residues. Germline V gene lookup returns CDR1 LNHDA and CDR2 SQIVND (reference sequence). Trimming removed 6 bases from V and 3 bases from J, with 8 bases in between. CDR3 nucleotide sequence: TGTGCCAGTAGCGGGGGTTACACTGAAGCTTTCTTT. The encoded protein is CASSGGYTEAFF.

This clone was found a few times. This rearrangement joins TRBV5-1 to TRBJ2-2; 9 positions match TRBD1. Germline V gene sequence: CDR1 SGHRS, CDR2 YFSETQ. This CDR3 is built from 16 residues. J gave up 8 bases and V 3 bases, and 11 bases lay outside the gene matches. The CDR3 region is CASSWTGDLKKGELFF. In DNA form, the CDR3 reads TGCGCCAGCAGCTGGACAGGGGACCTAAAGAAAGGGGAGCTGTTTTTT.

The genes are TRBV7-2 and TRBJ2-7; 10 bases agree with TRBD2. The CDR3 is 19 residues long. CDR1 is SGHTA and CDR2 is FQGNSA in the germline V gene. V gave up 5 bases and J gave up 1 base; unmatched junction bases: 17. In DNA form, the CDR3 reads TGTGCCAGCAGCCCTTGGACTAGCGGACGAATCCCCTTATCCTACGAGCAGTACTTC. Translating it yields CASSPWTSGRIPLSYEQYF.

The V call is TRBV3-1 (or the pseudogene TRBV3-2), the J call TRBJ2-7; D is possibly TRBD1 (5 bases). V gave up 4 bases and J gave up 7 bases, with 8 bases separating them. The CDR3 contains 11 residues. Germline V gene lookup returns CDR1 LGHDT and CDR2 YNNKEL (reference sequence). CDR3 coding DNA: TGTGCCAGCAGCCTAGGGGTAGAGCAGTACTTC. It translates to CASSLGVEQYF.

The CDR3 DNA sequence: TGTGCCAGTACCCATGGCAGGGAAAGTGAAAAACTGTTTTTT. Protein: CASTHGRESEKLFF. The genes are TRBV19 and TRBJ1-4; D may be TRBD1 (5 bases). With 7 bases removed from V and 7 bases from J, the gap between germline ends came to 16 bases. The germline CDR1 and CDR2 sequences are LNHDA and SQIVND (reference sequence). CDR3 length: 14 amino acids.

This clone was observed a handful of times. This CDR3 reads CASSESGGQPQHF. The CDR3, as DNA: TGTGCCAGCAGTGAGTCAGGGGGACAGCCCCAGCATTTT. V usage is TRBV6-1 and J usage is TRBJ1-5; 7 nucleotides match TRBD1. The germline CDR1 and CDR2 sequences are MNHNS and SASEGT. CDR3 length: 13 amino acids. V shed 3 bases, J shed 7 bases, and the junction held 3 bases outside the gene matches.

This sequence joins TRBV5-1 and TRBJ2-7; 11 nucleotides align to TRBD2. The CDR3 covers 15 residues. V lost 7 bases to trimming and J lost 5 bases; unmatched junction nucleotides: 11. Germline CDR1 and CDR2: SGHRS and YFSETQ. The CDR3 nucleotides are TGCGCCAGCCGACCACTAGCGGGAGTTTCCAACGAGCAGTACTTC. Translating gives CASRPLAGVSNEQYF. The full variable domain, in which reference TRBV5-1 and TRBJ2-7 provide the parts outside the CDR3, is KAGVTQTPRYLIKTRGQQVTLSCSPISGHRSVSWYQQTPGQGLQFLFEYFSETQRNKGNFPGRFSGRQFSNSRSEMNVSTLELGDSALYLCASRPLAGVSNEQYFGPGTRLTVT.